This entry lists 27 T cell receptor beta chains sequenced from one sample in a study of identical twins. TCRdb called the 5' RACE reads again in MiXCR, with one record for every CDR3 protein. The data show 520,000 or so distinct CDR3 sequences, approximately 22% seen once. A further study also used this sample, focusing on T cells expressing NK-cell markers.

Sequenced material: CD4+ T cells sorted from blood. The receptor source for this set is a woman aged 18-29 years in good health.

The rearrangement joins TRBV5-1 to TRBJ2-1; TRBD2 is a possible D gene (6 bases). CDR3 length: 17 residues. V lost 0 bases and J 2 bases, leaving 15 bases between the germline ends. Germline V gene data show CDR1 as SGHRS and CDR2 as YFSETQ. CDR3 DNA: TGCGCCAGCAGCTTGGCTTCTCGCGGGGTAACCTACAATGAGCAGTTCTTC. Translating it yields CASSLASRGVTYNEQFF.

The chain combines TRBV7-2 with TRBJ2-3; 9 nucleotides line up with TRBD2. After removal of 6 bases from V and 1 base from J, the junction contained 2 bases not matched to a gene. The germline V gene encodes CDR1 SGHTA and CDR2 FQGNSA. The CDR3 has 14 amino acids. CDR3 nucleotides: TGTGCCAGCAGGCTAGCGGGGCGCACAGATACGCAGTATTTT. Its translation: CASRLAGRTDTQYF.

This sequence joins TRBV10-3 and TRBJ1-1; D uncertain. V was shortened by 5 bases and J by 11 bases, with 15 bases between the two germline ends. The CDR3 has 12 residues. CDR1 is ENHRY, CDR2 SYGVKD, per germline. The CDR3 bases are TGTGCCATCAGTCCCCAGTTGAGGTCGGCTTTCTTT. Translation: CAISPQLRSAFF.

The table lists this clonotype with many counts. The chain combines TRBV20-1 with TRBJ2-3; 12 bases align to TRBD2. Germline CDR1 is DFQATT and CDR2 is SNEGSKA (reference sequence). Losses at the gene ends were 0 bases for V and 4 bases for J; bases not matched to a gene: 5. The CDR3 consists of 16 residues. The CDR3 sequence: CSARDTSGGPADTQYF. CDR3 DNA: TGCAGTGCTAGAGACACTAGCGGGGGGCCCGCAGATACGCAGTATTTT.

V and J are TRBV11-3 and TRBJ1-3; no reliable D call. Per germline, CDR1 SGHNT and CDR2 YENEEA. Trimming shortened V by 3 bases and J by 0 bases, and 9 bases separated the two germline ends. The CDR3 totals 15 residues. The CDR3 region has the DNA TGTGCCAGCAGCTTTGGCAGCTCCTCTGGAAACACCATATATTTT. Translating gives CASSFGSSSGNTIYF.

This clonotype was observed a single time. The genes are TRBV20-1 and TRBJ2-3; 8 bases are a match to TRBD2. With 3 bases clipped from V and 0 bases from J, the junction kept 8 bases outside the gene matches. The V gene's germline CDR1 is DFQATT and CDR2 SNEGSKA (reference sequence). This CDR3 has 16 residues. CDR3 protein: CSASGREVTSTDTQYF. The CDR3 coding sequence is TGCAGTGCTAGTGGGCGGGAGGTAACCAGCACAGATACGCAGTATTTT.

The chain joins TRBV4-1 to TRBJ1-3; D uncertain. The CDR3 spans 13 residues. Germline CDR1 reads MGHRA; CDR2 reads YSYEKL. Trimming cost V 0 bases and J 14 bases, with 14 bases left between them. CDR3: CASSQDHAAPLYF. DNA for the CDR3: TGCGCCAGCAGCCAAGATCATGCGGCCCCCCTATATTTT.

The chain recombines TRBV6-2 or TRBV6-3 with TRBJ2-3; D is uncertain. The V gene lost 7 bases and the J gene lost 2 bases, with 19 bases spanning the gap. This CDR3 has 16 amino acids. Germline lookup yields CDR1 MNHEY and CDR2 SVGEGT. DNA for the CDR3: TGTGCCAGCAACCAAGATCTCCGGGCTGTCACAGATACGCAGTATTTT. It specifies CASNQDLRAVTDTQYF.

This clonotype was counted a few times. This chain links TRBV6-2 or TRBV6-3 with TRBJ1-2, with unresolved D. Germline V gene lookup returns CDR1 MNHEY and CDR2 SVGEGT. The CDR3 length is 12 residues. Trimming stripped 2 bases from V and 4 bases from J, with 5 bases between. The CDR3 nucleotides are TGTGCCAGCAGTTACGCACGCTATGGCTACACCTTC. Translated: CASSYARYGYTF.

This clonotype occurred many times. The V and J genes are TRBV12-3 or TRBV12-4 and TRBJ2-7, with 7 bases fitting TRBD2. This CDR3 spans 13 amino acids. The ends lost 9 bases at V and 3 bases at J; junction bases unmatched: 8. The CDR3 DNA reads as TGTGCCAGTCGGAGCGGGGCCGACTACGAGCAGTACTTC. Translating gives CASRSGADYEQYF.

This clonotype was counted between two and nine times. The rearrangement uses TRBV20-1 and TRBJ2-7, with 7 bases aligning to TRBD1. The J segment lost 3 bases and the V segment lost 2 bases, leaving 1 base of the junction unmatched. This CDR3 comprises 12 residues. Germline V gene sequence: CDR1 DFQATT, CDR2 SNEGSKA (reference sequence). The CDR3 here is CSARRQGYEQYF. CDR3 bases: TGCAGTGCTAGACGACAGGGCTACGAGCAGTACTTC.

There are a few counts of this clonotype. The chain uses TRBV4-2 and TRBJ1-6; tentative D call: TRBD1 (6 bases). In germline, CDR1 is LGHNA, CDR2 YNFKEQ. The CDR3 contains 15 residues. Trimming removed 1 base from V and 8 bases from J, with 12 bases in between. The CDR3 sequence is CASSQAGQYDSPLHF. Here the CDR3 DNA reads TGTGCCAGCAGCCAAGCCGGACAGTATGATTCACCCCTCCACTTT.

This clonotype was counted between two and nine times. J is TRBJ1-3 and V is TRBV2, with D unclear. V shed 7 bases and J shed 6 bases, with 4 bases lying between them. This CDR3 is built from 10 residues. CDR1 SNHLY and CDR2 FYNNEI come from the germline V gene. The CDR3 DNA follows: TGTGCCAGCATTCTAAACACCATATATTTT. Its translation: CASILNTIYF.

The chain links TRBV10-2 to TRBJ2-4; D is perhaps TRBD1 (6 bases). Germline assignment: CDR1 WSHSY and CDR2 SAAADI. The V end was cut by 7 bases, the J end by 8 bases, with 18 bases between. The CDR3 is 14 amino acids. The CDR3 region has the DNA TGCGCCAGCATCCCACAGGGAAAACGGGACATTCAGTACTTC. This codes for CASIPQGKRDIQYF.

The CDR3 spells CAISDSGSIYEQYF. For the CDR3, the DNA is TGTGCCATCAGTGATAGCGGGAGCATCTACGAGCAGTACTTC. The chain recombines TRBV10-3 with TRBJ2-7, with TRBD2 matching over 9 bases. Germline assignment: CDR1 ENHRY and CDR2 SYGVKD. The CDR3 is made up of 14 amino acids. The junction had 3 bases not matched to a gene; V was cut back by 3 bases and J by 3 bases.

This clonotype was seen a few times. The chain employs TRBV5-6 and TRBJ2-2; 7 bases line up with TRBD1. Germline V lookup: CDR1 SGHDT, CDR2 YYEEEE. V lost 6 bases, J lost 6 bases, and 14 bases stayed unmatched. This CDR3 comprises 16 residues. The CDR3 loop is CASMWRGGVRAGELFF. The CDR3 DNA reads TGTGCCAGCATGTGGCGAGGGGGCGTCCGAGCCGGGGAGCTGTTTTTT.

The CDR3, as DNA: TGCAGTGCTAGAAGGGGCACAGGGGGTGGGGAGACCCAGTACTTC. Amino acids: CSARRGTGGGETQYF. The chain is built from TRBV20-1 and TRBJ2-5; 8 nucleotides line up with TRBD1. Germline CDR1 reads DFQATT; CDR2 reads SNEGSKA (reference sequence). The length of the CDR3 is 15 residues. V shed 2 bases, J shed 5 bases, and the junction held 10 bases outside the gene matches.

The chain joins TRBV9 to TRBJ2-2; D remains ambiguous. Germline CDR1 reads SGDLS; CDR2 reads YYNGEE. Trimming removed 4 bases from V and 0 bases from J, with 10 bases in between. The CDR3 consists of 15 residues. Here the CDR3 DNA reads TGTGCCAGCAGCCCTCAGTTATCGAACACCGGGGAGCTGTTTTTT. It is translated as CASSPQLSNTGELFF.

The chain links TRBV5-5 to TRBJ2-3; TRBD2 might be the D (5 bases). Trimming stripped 1 base from V and 5 bases from J, with 20 bases between. The CDR3 length is 17 residues. Germline V gene sequence: CDR1 SGHKS, CDR2 YYEKEE (reference sequence). The CDR3 DNA follows: TGTGCCAGCAGCTTGTACCCTAGCCCTATATCAGGAGATACGCAGTATTTT. Protein sequence: CASSLYPSPISGDTQYF.

The rearrangement joins TRBV6-1 to TRBJ2-3; D gene uncertain. Looked up from germline, CDR1 is MNHNS and CDR2 is SASEGT. Trimming stripped 6 bases from V and 4 bases from J, with 14 bases between. The CDR3 is 14 amino acids. CDR3 in DNA: TGTGCCAGCAGGGAACCGGCCAAACCAGATACGCAGTATTTT. This encodes CASREPAKPDTQYF.

This clonotype came up many times. The chain is built from TRBV9 and TRBJ1-2; possible D gene TRBD1, 5 bases. Germline CDR1 and CDR2: SGDLS and YYNGEE. V shed 5 bases and J shed 4 bases, with 12 bases lying between them. The CDR3 runs to 13 residues. The CDR3 loop reads CASSPAGGYGYTF. DNA of the CDR3: TGTGCCAGCAGTCCGGCGGGGGGCTATGGCTACACCTTC.

The rearrangement uses TRBV20-1 and TRBJ1-2, with D uncertain. V was trimmed by 4 bases and J by 6 bases, leaving 9 bases between them. Germline CDR1 is DFQATT and CDR2 is SNEGSKA (reference sequence). There are 11 residues in the CDR3. CDR3 residues: CSATGRHGYTF. As DNA, the CDR3 is TGCAGTGCTACGGGCCGTCATGGCTACACCTTC.

This clonotype was seen a handful of times. The gene calls are TRBV3-1 and TRBJ2-1, with D perhaps matching TRBD2 (6 bases). Germline values: CDR1 LGHDT, CDR2 YNNKEL (reference sequence). This CDR3 contains 15 residues. V was pared by 4 bases and J by 9 bases, with 19 bases between. CDR3 amino acids: CASSPPLGGNSEQFF. In nucleotides, the CDR3 is TGTGCCAGCAGCCCCCCCCTTGGAGGGAATAGTGAGCAGTTCTTC.

This clonotype was detected a few times. The chain has TRBV5-1 and TRBJ2-3; the D gene is possibly TRBD2 (6 bases). The CDR3 has 16 amino acids. Germline loops: CDR1 SGHRS, CDR2 YFSETQ. V gave up 0 bases and J gave up 3 bases, with 14 bases separating them. CDR3 coding DNA: TGCGCCAGCAGCTTGGGCCCGGGAGAATTGACAGATACGCAGTATTTT. It specifies CASSLGPGELTDTQYF.

This clonotype was observed a few times. The V call is TRBV6-5, the J call TRBJ1-1; the D is unclear. The germline V gene has CDR1 MNHEY and CDR2 SVGAGI. CDR3 length: 14 amino acids. Trimming removed 0 bases at V and 0 bases at J, with 5 bases between. CDR3 sequence (DNA): TGTGCCAGCAGTTACTCGAGCCTGAACACTGAAGCTTTCTTT. The encoded protein is CASSYSSLNTEAFF.

The rearrangement links TRBV6-1 to TRBJ2-7, with D possibly being TRBD2 (6 bases). Trimming left V 8 bases short and J 3 bases short, with 17 bases between. This CDR3 contains 14 residues. The germline V gene has CDR1 MNHNS and CDR2 SASEGT. The CDR3 protein is CASRQGLDYYEQYF. The CDR3 DNA reads TGTGCCAGCCGCCAGGGACTCGACTACTACGAGCAGTACTTC.

This clonotype was seen more than once but under ten times. The chain links TRBV20-1 to TRBJ2-7; 7 bases are shared with TRBD2. V dropped 1 base and J dropped 0; count of bases not matched to a gene: 6. The V gene's germline CDR1 is DFQATT and CDR2 SNEGSKA (reference sequence). The CDR3 loop spans 15 amino acids. CDR3 residues: CSARVWRENSYEQYF. CDR3 sequence (DNA): TGCAGTGCTAGAGTATGGCGGGAGAACTCCTACGAGCAGTACTTC.